A selection of T cell receptor beta chains follows, all from one sample in a study of cytomegalovirus exposure and HLA in healthy donors. Profiling relied on immunoSEQ multiplex PCR, and the TCRdb table lists in-frame clones only, not all of them. Of approximately 190,000 clones in the sample, approximately 77% are singletons; the top ten hold about 3.4%. The source material was PBMCs. These receptor sequences come from a man aged 35 to 55 in good health and CMV-seropositive. CDR3s include the opening cysteine and the closing phenylalanine or tryptophan. D genes are given only for firm matches. The size field is filled for only some rows; it gives once, few, many or a size class.

CASRPGTSSQPQHF | TGCGCCAGCAGACCCGGGACTTCGAGTCAGCCCCAGCATTTT | TRBV10-2 | - | TRBJ1-5 | -
CASSLRPGPQETQYF | TGTGCCAGCAGCTTACGTCCAGGCCCCCAAGAGACCCAGTACTTC | TRBV7-2 | - | TRBJ2-5 | -
CASSQVGTSDDTQYF | TGTGCCAGCAGCCAAGTGGGGACTAGTGATGATACGCAGTATTTT | TRBV4-2 | TRBD2 | TRBJ2-3 | -
CASSVALNTGELFF | TGTGCCAGCAGTGTTGCGCTGAACACCGGGGAGCTGTTTTTT | TRBV6-1 | - | TRBJ2-2 | -
CASSPWGAGTGGFEQYF | TGTGCCAGCAGTCCCTGGGGAGCCGGGACAGGGGGTTTCGAGCAGTACTTC | TRBV28 | TRBD1 | TRBJ2-7 | once
CASRRLASYEQYF | TGTGCCAGCAGACGACTTGCCTCCTACGAGCAGTACTTC | TRBV6-1 | - | TRBJ2-7 | -
CASTRLAGAEADTQYF | TGTGCCAGTACCCGACTAGCGGGAGCGGAGGCCGATACGCAGTATTTT | TRBV19 | TRBD2 | TRBJ2-3 | few
CASSMAQGADTQYF | TGTGCCAGTAGTATGGCTCAGGGGGCAGATACGCAGTATTTT | TRBV19 | TRBD1 | TRBJ2-3 | -
CASSYPRTDGKAFF | TGTGCCAGCAGTTACCCCCGGACAGATGGCAAAGCTTTCTTT | TRBV5-4 | - | TRBJ1-1 | -
CASSSTAYGGYTF | TGTGCCAGCAGCTCCACAGCCTACGGAGGCTACACCTTC | TRBV6-6 | - | TRBJ1-2 | -
CASSLARDGYTF | TGTGCCAGCAGCTTAGCCAGGGATGGCTACACCTTC | TRBV7-9 | - | TRBJ1-2 | once
CASSAYSSTGDDYGYTF | TGTGCCAGCAGCGCTTATAGTTCGACAGGGGATGACTATGGCTACACCTTC | TRBV11-1 | TRBD1 | TRBJ1-2 | -
CASSYAVEQYF | TGTGCCAGCAGCTACGCGGTCGAGCAGTACTTC | TRBV7-2 | - | TRBJ2-7 | -
CASSYGTANTEAFF | TGTGCCAGCAGTTACGGGACAGCGAACACTGAAGCTTTCTTT | TRBV27 | TRBD1 | TRBJ1-1 | -
CASSQDHGRGTLNEKLFF | TGCGCCAGCAGCCAAGATCACGGCAGGGGGACCCTTAATGAAAAACTGTTTTTT | TRBV4-3 | TRBD1 | TRBJ1-4 | -
CASSLSIGGGTQYF | TGTGCCAGCAGTTTATCTATCGGCGGCGGAACCCAGTACTTC | TRBV27 | - | TRBJ2-5 | -
CASSRDRNGNTIYF | TGTGCCAGCAGTCGAGACAGGAATGGAAACACCATATATTTT | TRBV7-9 | - | TRBJ1-3 | -
CASSPRTGSYGYTF | TGTGCCAGCAGTCCGCGGACAGGGAGCTATGGCTACACCTTC | TRBV27 | TRBD1 | TRBJ1-2 | -
CASSFGRPETQYF | TGTGCCAGCAGCTTTGGCCGCCCAGAGACCCAGTACTTC | TRBV27 | - | TRBJ2-5 | -
CASSGGQGRETQYF | TGCGCCAGCAGCGGGGGACAGGGCAGAGAGACCCAGTACTTC | TRBV5-1 | TRBD1 | TRBJ2-5 | -
CASSLGQGGYNEQFF | TGTGCCAGCAGCCTAGGACAGGGGGGCTACAATGAGCAGTTCTTC | TRBV7-3 | TRBD1 | TRBJ2-1 | -
CASSPGLAGKETQYF | TGTGCCAGCAGCCCCGGACTAGCGGGAAAAGAGACCCAGTACTTC | TRBV9 | TRBD2 | TRBJ2-5 | -
CASSSKGLAGGPWSEQYF | TGCGCCAGCAGCTCGAAGGGGCTAGCGGGGGGGCCTTGGTCTGAGCAGTACTTC | TRBV5-1 | TRBD2 | TRBJ2-7 | -
CASSPAATGGITDTQYF | TGTGCCAGCTCACCGGCCGCAACAGGGGGCATCACAGATACGCAGTATTTT | TRBV18 | TRBD1 | TRBJ2-3 | -
CAWSIGTVIQPQHF | TGTGCCTGGAGTATAGGGACTGTCATCCAGCCCCAGCATTTT | TRBV30 | - | TRBJ1-5 | -
CASSPPGAGNTIYF | TGTGCCAGCAGCCCGCCGGGGGCTGGAAACACCATATATTTT | TRBV6-6 | - | TRBJ1-3 | -
CASSYSGVGGYTF | TGTGCCAGCAGTTACAGCGGGGTGGGAGGCTACACCTTC | TRBV6-5 | - | TRBJ1-2 | -
CASSANIAKLGYTF | TGTGCCAGCAGCGCCAACATAGCCAAATTGGGCTACACCTTC | TRBV9 | - | TRBJ1-2 | -
CASSYPLEPSSTDTQYF | TGTGCCAGCAGCTACCCCTTGGAGCCCTCTAGCACAGATACGCAGTATTTT | TRBV7-6 | - | TRBJ2-3 | -
CASSMGHLNTEAFF | TGTGCCAGCAGCATGGGACACTTGAACACTGAAGCTTTCTTT | TRBV11-2 | - | TRBJ1-1 | -
CASSEIGIPSGNEQFF | TGTGCCAGCAGTGAAATCGGGATCCCCAGTGGCAATGAGCAGTTCTTC | TRBV6-1 | - | TRBJ2-1 | -
CASSQGRGGASTDTQYF | TGTGCCAGCAGCCAAGGCCGCGGGGGGGCGAGCACAGATACGCAGTATTTT | TRBV4-2 | TRBD2 | TRBJ2-3 | -
CASSVTYGTEFLTTNEKLFF | TGTGCCAGCAGCGTAACTTACGGGACAGAGTTTCTAACAACTAATGAAAAACTGTTTTTT | TRBV9 | TRBD1 | TRBJ1-4 | -
CASSGLVAQETQYF | TGTGCCAGCAGTGGTCTTGTGGCTCAAGAGACCCAGTACTTC | TRBV6-1 | - | TRBJ2-5 | -
CASSLQGFNEKLFF | TGTGCCAGCAGTCTCCAGGGGTTTAATGAAAAACTGTTTTTT | TRBV28 | - | TRBJ1-4 | -
CASSQFSGVEQYF | TGCGCCAGCAGCCAGTTTAGCGGGGTAGAGCAGTACTTC | TRBV4-1 | TRBD2 | TRBJ2-7 | -
CASSSPGEEDGYTF | TGTGCCAGCAGTTCCCCCGGGGAGGAAGATGGCTACACCTTC | TRBV28 | - | TRBJ1-2 | -
CASSGGTASEQFF | TGTGCCAGCAGTGGCGGGACAGCCTCTGAGCAGTTCTTC | TRBV7-7 | - | TRBJ2-1 | -
CASSLRGAVETQYF | TGCGCCAGCAGTCTCCGGGGGGCCGTTGAGACCCAGTACTTC | TRBV23-1 | - | TRBJ2-5 | -
CASSSGQGPYEQYF | TGTGCCAGCAGTTCGGGACAGGGCCCCTACGAGCAGTACTTC | TRBV27 | TRBD1 | TRBJ2-7 | -
CASSPGTAYEQYF | TGTGCCAGCAGTCCCGGGACAGCCTACGAGCAGTACTTC | TRBV27 | TRBD1 | TRBJ2-7 | once
CASSPGAKDTQYF | TGTGCCAGCTCTCCAGGGGCGAAAGATACGCAGTATTTT | TRBV7-9 | - | TRBJ2-3 | -